This entry describes one T cell receptor beta chain. Its antigen is currently not known. No much larger clone is present one base from it, and per-base qualities are unavailable. The CDR3 regions of human TCRbeta chains were analyzed by immunosequencing. Per the source publication's procedure: TCRs in the repertoires were matched against a reference library of SARS-CoV-2-specific TCRs that had been generated with the MIRA antigen-specificity platform. Breadth meant the fraction of unique TCRs that were SARS-CoV-2-associated, whereas depth meant the fraction of total T cells that were SARS-CoV-2-associated. Using the MIRA data, every spike-specific TCR was mapped to the spike region that the TCR reacted to and assigned to either a CD4 or a CD8 class. Log10-transformed breadth and depth values were compared by one-way ANOVA with Sidak's multiple comparisons tests. In its TCRdb copy, this immuneACCESS table keeps in-frame sequences only and misses some clones. Where compared with another copy, unresolved V genes explain less than half of these, and the others have no known cause. V, J and clone size derive from that table, while D and trimming were established from the DNA sequence. Here the sample has about 180,000 clones; roughly nine tenths occur a single time. The ten top clones hold about 6.9% of the sample.

These data originate in a study of T cell responses to AZD1222 COVID-19 vaccine (TCRdb year 2021). The study in broad terms: AZD1222 recipients whose second dose came at about 4 weeks and those whose second dose came at about 12 weeks were combined into one group, since spike-specific TCR depth and breadth did not differ between the two schedules. Trial participants were enrolled by age into subgroups of 18-55, 56-69 and 70-plus years, and roughly 150, 30 and 60 TCR-sequenced participants, respectively, were included in these subgroups. TCR sequencing covered more than 230 trial participants: nearly 210 given two doses of AZD1222 and 26 given two doses of MenACWY control vaccine.

The study at large found these results: Because no samples from the day 14 peak response were available, repertoires could be characterized only after the peak T cell response. After two AZD1222 doses, both the breadth and the depth of spike-specific TCRs were significantly higher than at day 0 and than in MenACWY recipients. The whole spike protein was spanned by vaccine-associated CD4 TCRs, and dominant responses were seen in regions 160-218 and 743-854. Conclusions about previously exposed vaccinees are limited because only six or seven AZD1222 recipients were SARS-CoV-2 seropositive at baseline. Participants were mostly white British, with more females than males. The authors suggested clonal diversity may have been underestimated. In the small 56-69-year group, the increase in depth fell short of significance, most likely because of low power. Nearly half of unique spike-specific TCRs reportedly recognized epitopes outside regions mutated in the B.1.351 and B.1.1.7 variants.

V lost 0 bases and J lost 6 bases, and the count of bases not matched to a germline gene is 2. Measured from the cysteine to the valine, the CDR3 is 13 residues long. The entry retains the CDR3 DNA only, 39 bases that are in frame from base 1. The germline V gene sets CDR1 to SGHDT and CDR2 to YYEEEE. Read against the paper, the sample's time point label means: baseline before first vaccination. Samples from vaccinated people were obtained from the UK trials COV001 and COV002, which included a single-blind randomized controlled phase 2/3 trial of AZD1222 (ChAdOx1 nCoV-19) in healthy adults. For TCRbeta chain sequencing, PBMC samples from trial participants were taken at day 0 and at day 28 after the second dose.

Sequences were derived from peripheral blood, sampled on day 0 of AZD1222 vaccination. This TCR was sampled from an adult in good health. The rearranged chain carries TRBV5-6 and TRBJ2-7, and 8 junction bases match TRBD1. The nucleotides are TGTGCCAGCAGCTTGGTAGGGACAGGCGAGCAGTACGTC. Protein translation: CASSLVGTGEQYV.